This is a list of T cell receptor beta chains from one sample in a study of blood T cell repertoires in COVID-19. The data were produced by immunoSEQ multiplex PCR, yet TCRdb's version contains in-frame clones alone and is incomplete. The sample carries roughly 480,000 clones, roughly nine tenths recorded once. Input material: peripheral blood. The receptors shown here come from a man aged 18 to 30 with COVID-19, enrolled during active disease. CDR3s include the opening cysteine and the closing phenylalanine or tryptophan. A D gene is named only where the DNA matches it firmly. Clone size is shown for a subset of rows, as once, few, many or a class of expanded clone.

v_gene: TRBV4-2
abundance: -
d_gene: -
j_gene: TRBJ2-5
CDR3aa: CASSQDRDGGETQYF
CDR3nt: TGTGCCAGCAGCCAAGATAGGGACGGGGGAGAGACCCAGTACTTC

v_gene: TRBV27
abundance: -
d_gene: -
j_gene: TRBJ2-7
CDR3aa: CASSLYPGLDEQYF
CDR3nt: TGTGCCAGCAGTTTATATCCAGGTCTTGACGAGCAGTACTTC

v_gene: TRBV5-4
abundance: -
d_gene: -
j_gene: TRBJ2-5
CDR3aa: CASSPWGEETQYF
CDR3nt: TGTGCCAGCAGCCCTTGGGGGGAAGAGACCCAGTACTTC

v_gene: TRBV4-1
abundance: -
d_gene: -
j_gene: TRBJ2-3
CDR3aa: CASSQIQGAGVLFTQYF
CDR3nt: TGCGCCAGCAGCCAAATCCAGGGGGCGGGAGTCCTTTTTACGCAGTATTTT

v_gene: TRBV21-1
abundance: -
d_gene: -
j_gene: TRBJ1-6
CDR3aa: CASRRRGWGYAFISPLHF
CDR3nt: TGTGCCAGCAGACGCCGGGGATGGGGTTATGCATTTATTTCACCCCTCCACTTT

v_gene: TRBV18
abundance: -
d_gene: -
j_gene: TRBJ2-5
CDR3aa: CASSPPPMGGTQYF
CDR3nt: TGTGCCAGCTCACCACCGCCTATGGGGGGGACCCAGTACTTC

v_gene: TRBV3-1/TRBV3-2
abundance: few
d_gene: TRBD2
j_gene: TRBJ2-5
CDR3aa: CASSQVLAGGETQYF
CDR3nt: TGTGCCAGCAGCCAAGTACTAGCGGGGGGCGAGACCCAGTACTTC

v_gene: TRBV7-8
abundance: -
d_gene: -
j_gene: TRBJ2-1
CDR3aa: CASSFVRDNEQFF
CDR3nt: TGTGCCAGCAGCTTTGTCAGGGACAATGAGCAGTTCTTC

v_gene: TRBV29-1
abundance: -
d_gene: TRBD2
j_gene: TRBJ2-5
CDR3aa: CSVAGGRETQYF
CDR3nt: TGCAGCGTTGCGGGGGGGCGGGAGACCCAGTACTTC

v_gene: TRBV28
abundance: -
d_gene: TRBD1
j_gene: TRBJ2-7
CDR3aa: CASSSLGQGGSYEQYF
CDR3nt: TGTGCCAGCAGTTCGCTCGGACAGGGGGGCTCCTACGAGCAGTACTTC

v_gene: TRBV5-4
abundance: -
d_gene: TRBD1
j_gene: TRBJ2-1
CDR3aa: CASSLGRDRGNAEQFF
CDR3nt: TGTGCCAGCAGCTTGGGAAGGGACAGGGGGAACGCTGAGCAGTTCTTC

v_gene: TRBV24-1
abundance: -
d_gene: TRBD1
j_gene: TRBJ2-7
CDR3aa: CATSDTGTGGRYEQYF
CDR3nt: TGTGCCACCAGTGATACTGGGACAGGGGGAAGATACGAGCAGTACTTC

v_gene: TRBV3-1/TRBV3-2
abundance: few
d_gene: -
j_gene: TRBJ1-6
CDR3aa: CASTPNLQNSPLHF
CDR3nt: TGTGCCAGCACCCCAAACCTCCAGAATTCACCCCTCCACTTT

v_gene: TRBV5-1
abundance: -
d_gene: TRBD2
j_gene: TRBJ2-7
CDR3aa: CASSPTGTSGAPHPHYEQYF
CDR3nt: TGCGCCAGCAGCCCCACCGGGACTAGCGGTGCCCCCCACCCCCACTACGAGCAGTACTTC

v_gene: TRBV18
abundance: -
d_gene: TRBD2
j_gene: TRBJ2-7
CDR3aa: CASSPSASGSYEQYF
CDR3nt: TGTGCCAGCTCACCGTCGGCTAGCGGTTCCTACGAGCAGTACTTC

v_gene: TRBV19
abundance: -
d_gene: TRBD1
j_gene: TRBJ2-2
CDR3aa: CASSNTGATGELFF
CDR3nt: TGTGCCAGTAGTAATACAGGGGCCACCGGGGAGCTGTTTTTT

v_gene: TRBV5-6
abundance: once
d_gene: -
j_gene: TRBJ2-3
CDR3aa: CASSDGLNVNTQYF
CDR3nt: TGTGCCAGCAGCGACGGACTTAACGTGAATACGCAGTATTTT

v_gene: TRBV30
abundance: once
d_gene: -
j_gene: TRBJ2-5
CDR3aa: CAWSVAPGDVETQYF
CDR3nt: TGTGCCTGGAGTGTAGCCCCAGGGGACGTAGAGACCCAGTACTTC

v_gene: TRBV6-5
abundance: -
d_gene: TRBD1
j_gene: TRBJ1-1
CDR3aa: CASIFDRETFF
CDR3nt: TGTGCCAGCATCTTCGACAGGGAGACTTTCTTT

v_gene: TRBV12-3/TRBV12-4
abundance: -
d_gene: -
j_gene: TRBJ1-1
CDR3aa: CASSLIGETEAFF
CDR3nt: TGTGCCAGCAGTTTGATAGGGGAAACTGAAGCTTTCTTT

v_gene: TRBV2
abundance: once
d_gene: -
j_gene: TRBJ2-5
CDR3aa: CASMRGGETQYF
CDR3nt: TGTGCCAGCATGAGGGGGGGGGAGACCCAGTACTTC

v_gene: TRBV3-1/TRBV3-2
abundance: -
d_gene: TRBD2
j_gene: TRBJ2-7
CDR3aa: CASSAGLAGYEQYF
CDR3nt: TGTGCCAGCAGCGCGGGACTAGCGGGATACGAGCAGTACTTC

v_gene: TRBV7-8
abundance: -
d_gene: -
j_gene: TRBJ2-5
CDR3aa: CASSWLGLGETQYF
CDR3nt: TGTGCCAGCAGCTGGCTAGGCCTTGGAGAGACCCAGTACTTC

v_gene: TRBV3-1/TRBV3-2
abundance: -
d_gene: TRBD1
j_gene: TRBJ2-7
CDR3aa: CASSHSDRGAYEQYF
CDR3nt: TGTGCCAGCAGCCACTCGGACAGGGGAGCCTACGAGCAGTACTTC

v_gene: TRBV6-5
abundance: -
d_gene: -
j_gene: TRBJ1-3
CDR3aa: CASSQGGPGNTIYF
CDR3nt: TGTGCCAGCAGTCAGGGTGGGCCTGGAAACACCATATATTTT

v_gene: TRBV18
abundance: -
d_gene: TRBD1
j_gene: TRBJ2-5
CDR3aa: CASSRSGTDQETQYF
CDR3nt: TGTGCCAGCTCCCGATCCGGGACAGACCAAGAGACCCAGTACTTC